Below, 23 T cell receptor beta chains from the same sample are listed, as sequenced in a study of shared clonotypes between healthy human individuals. The repertoire was sequenced with immunoSEQ multiplex PCR; TCRdb's copy has only in-frame clones and lacks some. Among about 2.4 million clones, roughly 93% were seen once, and the ten largest hold approximately 0.36%. Sequences were obtained from naive CD4+ T cells from PBMCs. Sample subset: CD45RA+ positively selected. The origin of the receptors is a man aged 18 to 29 in good health. Some clones in this sample may be carry-over from other donors' samples.

This rearrangement joins TRBV15 to TRBJ2-1; TRBD2 matches at 8 bases. Germline lookup yields CDR1 LNHNV and CDR2 YYDKDF (reference sequence). This CDR3 region has 16 residues. J lost 9 bases, V lost 3 bases, and 13 bases had no gene match. CDR3 DNA: TGTGCCACCAGCAGTCCCGGGACTAGAGGATATTTTGAGCAGTTCTTC. Translated, it gives CATSSPGTRGYFEQFF.

The chain links TRBV4-1 to TRBJ1-3, with D perhaps matching TRBD1 (5 bases). V lost 0 bases to trimming and J lost 7 bases, with 16 bases between them. The CDR3 has 16 residues. Germline V gene lookup returns CDR1 MGHRA and CDR2 YSYEKL. This CDR3 reads CASSQEPQVFGNTIYF. CDR3 in DNA: TGCGCCAGCAGCCAAGAACCACAGGTGTTTGGCAACACCATATATTTT.

Comment on this clone: The same CDR3 is also encoded by other DNA sequences in this sample. The J gene is TRBJ2-1, the V gene TRBV18, with 11 bases that match TRBD1. V trimming: 3 bases; J trimming: 4 bases; junction bases outside the gene matches: 5. Germline assignment: CDR1 KGHSH and CDR2 LQKENI. The CDR3 is 16 amino acids. The CDR3 is CASSPPGTGGYNEQFF. The CDR3 DNA reads as TGTGCCAGCTCACCGCCCGGGACAGGGGGTTACAATGAGCAGTTCTTC.

This clone was observed a single time. The chain links TRBV10-3 to TRBJ2-7, with D possibly being TRBD2 (7 bases). The germline gives CDR1 ENHRY, CDR2 SYGVKD. The length of the CDR3 is 13 residues. Trimming took 6 bases from V and 5 from J, leaving 14 bases between them. The CDR3 reads CAIRRGLGDEQYF. CDR3 DNA sequence: TGTGCCATCAGGCGGGGGCTAGGGGACGAGCAGTACTTC.

This chain joins TRBV11-2 and TRBJ2-1; 7 bases line up with TRBD2. The CDR3 is 14 amino acids. CDR1 SGHAT and CDR2 FQNNGV come from the germline V gene. The V segment lost 1 base and the J segment 8 bases; nucleotides outside the gene matches: 5. CDR3 in DNA: TGTGCCAGCAGCTTAGGGCGGGAGATAGATGAGCAGTTCTTC. Translating gives CASSLGREIDEQFF.

The chain joins TRBV28 to TRBJ1-6; D remains ambiguous. The CDR3 is made up of 16 amino acids. Deletions cut 6 bases from V and 0 bases from J, with 12 bases between. Germline CDR1 is MDHEN and CDR2 is SYDVKM. The CDR3 spells CASRDTLGSYNSPLHF. The DNA for the CDR3 is TGTGCCAGCAGAGATACCTTGGGCTCCTATAATTCACCCCTCCACTTT.

The chain joins TRBV27 to TRBJ2-2, with D possibly TRBD1 on 5 matching bases. V lost 8 bases and J lost 1, with 11 bases in between. Germline lookup yields CDR1 MNHEY and CDR2 SMNVEV (reference sequence). The CDR3 spans 14 residues. CDR3 nucleotide sequence: TGTGCCAGCCAAAAAAGGGGGAACACCGGGGAGCTGTTTTTT. Its protein is CASQKRGNTGELFF.

V and J are TRBV4-1 and TRBJ2-6; 12 bases map to TRBD1. V was pared by 5 bases and J by 2 bases, with 10 bases of the junction left unmatched. There are 19 residues in the CDR3. Germline assignment: CDR1 MGHRA and CDR2 YSYEKL. CDR3 residues: CASSLVQGQGATGANVLTF. The CDR3 DNA reads TGCGCCAGCAGCTTGGTCCAGGGACAGGGGGCAACTGGGGCCAACGTCCTGACTTTC.

A note on this clone: The same CDR3 is also encoded by other DNA sequences in this sample. The chain couples TRBV5-1 to TRBJ2-7, with 11 bases aligning to TRBD2. The CDR3 loop spans 15 amino acids. CDR1 is SGHRS, CDR2 YFSETQ, per germline. Losses at the gene ends were 0 bases for V and 3 bases for J; bases not matched to a gene: 2. Written as DNA, the CDR3 is TGCGCCAGCAGCTTGGGGACTAGCGGGTTCTACGAGCAGTACTTC. This sequence encodes CASSLGTSGFYEQYF. The full variable domain, in which reference TRBV5-1 and TRBJ2-7 provide the parts outside the CDR3, is KAGVTQTPRYLIKTRGQQVTLSCSPISGHRSVSWYQQTPGQGLQFLFEYFSETQRNKGNFPGRFSGRQFSNSRSEMNVSTLELGDSALYLCASSLGTSGFYEQYFGPGTRLTVT.

V and J are TRBV15 and TRBJ2-7; 13 nucleotides line up with TRBD2. The CDR3 contains 16 residues. CDR1 is LNHNV, CDR2 YYDKDF, per germline (reference sequence). Trimming removed 3 bases from V and 4 bases from J; junction bases left unmatched: 6. The CDR3 loop is CATSRTSGRRQYEQYF. As DNA, the CDR3 is TGTGCCACCAGCAGGACTAGCGGGAGGAGGCAGTACGAGCAGTACTTC.

This clone appeared once. This rearrangement joins TRBV5-5 to TRBJ1-1; tentative D call: TRBD1 (5 bases). The CDR3 spans 15 residues. The germline V gene encodes CDR1 SGHKS and CDR2 YYEKEE (reference sequence). V was trimmed by 4 bases and J by 1 base, leaving 14 bases between them. The CDR3 nucleotides read TGTGCCAGCAGCCGGGACCCTCAACCGAACACTGAAGCTTTCTTT. Its translation is CASSRDPQPNTEAFF.

The chain combines TRBV5-4 with TRBJ2-1; 7 bases agree with TRBD2. CDR3 size: 16 residues. Germline V gene sequence: CDR1 SGHNT, CDR2 YYREEE (reference sequence). The trim removed 3 bases at V and 3 bases at J, leaving 9 bases unmatched. This chain's CDR3 is CASSSPREALYNEQFF. Written as DNA, the CDR3 is TGTGCCAGCAGCTCTCCCCGGGAGGCACTCTACAATGAGCAGTTCTTC. Full variable domain (outside the CDR3, taken from reference TRBV5-4 and TRBJ2-1): ETGVTQSPTHLIKTRGQQVTLRCSSQSGHNTVSWYQQALGQGPQFIFQYYREEENGRGNFPPRFSGLQFPNYSSELNVNALELDDSALYLCASSSPREALYNEQFFGPGTRLTVL.

The chain couples TRBV5-1 to TRBJ1-4; the match to TRBD1 covers 8 bases. Germline-derived CDR1 and CDR2 are SGHRS and YFSETQ. Trimming took 4 bases from V and 3 from J; bases not matched to a gene: 5. This CDR3 has 15 residues. CDR3 DNA: TGCGCCAGCAGCGGGCAGACAGGGGCTAATGAAAAACTGTTTTTT. Amino acid sequence: CASSGQTGANEKLFF.

With respect to this clone: The sample holds other DNA sequences that translate to the same CDR3. This chain joins TRBV18 and TRBJ2-7; D gene uncertain. Deletions cut 1 base from V and 4 bases from J, with 5 bases between. There are 12 residues in the CDR3. Germline V gene sequence: CDR1 KGHSH, CDR2 LQKENI. This CDR3 is CASSPQPYEQYF. CDR3 DNA: TGTGCCAGCTCACCACAACCATACGAGCAGTACTTC.

V and J are TRBV10-3 and TRBJ2-5; TRBD1 matches 7 bases. CDR1 is ENHRY and CDR2 is SYGVKD in the germline V gene. The CDR3 has 15 residues. V shed 5 bases and J 4 bases; nucleotides not matched to a gene: 10. The CDR3: CAISTTGTVGETQYF. DNA for the CDR3: TGTGCCATCAGTACCACTGGGACAGTTGGAGAGACCCAGTACTTC.

The chain uses TRBV10-1 and TRBJ2-2, with TRBD1 matching over 8 bases. Germline V gives CDR1 WNHNN, CDR2 SYGVQD (reference sequence). The length of the CDR3 is 16 residues. J gave up 6 bases and V 0 bases, and 6 bases lay outside the gene matches. CDR3 protein: CASSESGQARSGELFF. The CDR3 DNA follows: TGCGCCAGCAGTGAGTCGGGACAGGCCCGGTCCGGGGAGCTGTTTTTT.

The gene calls are TRBV6-1 and TRBJ2-3; D gene unclear. The CDR3 totals 13 residues. CDR1 MNHNS and CDR2 SASEGT come from the germline V gene. V gave up 4 bases and J gave up 1 base, with 6 bases separating them. CDR3 DNA: TGTGCCAGCAGTGTCAGCGGCACAGATACGCAGTATTTT. Translated: CASSVSGTDTQYF.

The rearrangement uses TRBV29-1 and TRBJ2-7; the D gene could be TRBD1 or TRBD2 (5 bases each). The CDR3 has 13 residues. CDR1 SQVTM and CDR2 ANQGSEA come from the germline V gene. V was trimmed by 7 bases and J by 6 bases, leaving 19 bases between them. The CDR3 DNA follows: TGCAGCGCGAGGGGTTGGGGACCCCTCGAGCAGTACTTC. Its protein is CSARGWGPLEQYF.

This sequence joins TRBV19 and TRBJ1-1, with a tentative D call TRBD1 (6 bases). This CDR3 comprises 14 residues. The V gene's germline CDR1 is LNHDA and CDR2 SQIVND (reference sequence). Trimming cost V 4 bases and J 1 base, with 10 bases left between them. The CDR3 nucleotides read TGTGCCAGTAGTACCGACAGGTGGAACACTGAAGCTTTCTTT. It encodes CASSTDRWNTEAFF.

This rearrangement joins TRBV28 to TRBJ2-6, with unresolved D. The V end was cut by 6 bases, the J end by 0 bases, with 9 bases between. Germline-derived CDR1 and CDR2 are MDHEN and SYDVKM. The CDR3 contains 15 residues. The CDR3 bases are TGTGCCAGCAGCAGCACTGCCTCTGGGGCCAACGTCCTGACTTTC. This translates into CASSSTASGANVLTF.

The V gene is TRBV5-5, the J gene TRBJ2-5; D call uncertain. This CDR3 has 15 amino acids. With 1 base removed from V and 5 bases from J, the gap between germline ends came to 15 bases. Germline CDR1 and CDR2: SGHKS and YYEKEE (reference sequence). In nucleotides, the CDR3 is TGTGCCAGCAGCTTGTCTGTCGGCAGAGTGGAGACCCAGTACTTC. Its protein product is CASSLSVGRVETQYF.

The chain is built from TRBV6-5 and TRBJ1-2; D uncertain. CDR3 length: 12 amino acids. Germline CDR1 MNHEY, CDR2 SVGAGI. V was trimmed by 7 bases and J by 8 bases, leaving 14 bases between them. CDR3 coding DNA: TGTGCCAGCACCCCCGGGGTCGGAGGCTACACCTTC. Translating it yields CASTPGVGGYTF.

V and J are TRBV7-2 and TRBJ1-3; D ambiguous. The V gene lost 4 bases and the J gene lost 4 bases, with 17 bases spanning the gap. Germline V gene lookup returns CDR1 SGHTA and CDR2 FQGNSA. CDR3 length: 16 amino acids. The CDR3 loop is CASSSGPSRKGNTIYF. CDR3 DNA sequence: TGTGCCAGCAGCTCCGGACCTTCAAGGAAAGGAAACACCATATATTTT.